This is a list of T cell receptor beta chains from one sample in a study of neoadjuvant anti-PD-1 for oral cavity cancer. Here immunoSEQ multiplex PCR was the method, and the copy in TCRdb shows in-frame clones only, minus some. The sample includes around 13,000 clones, less than 85% of them seen just once. This specimen was PBMCs, taken after nivolumab (anti-PD-1) treatment. The receptor set was obtained from a person aged 35-79 years with oral cavity squamous cell carcinoma. Each CDR3 is given with its conserved first and last residue. Each record gives: clone size, V gene, D gene, J gene, CDR3 DNA, CDR3 protein. A D gene is named only where the DNA matches it firmly. Expanded clones are given a class, and other clones once, few, many or no size at all.

abundance: NA; v_gene: TRBV28; d_gene: NA; j_gene: TRBJ1-2; CDR3nt: TGTGCCAGCAGTTTCACCGGGGACTATGGCTACACCTTC; CDR3aa: CASSFTGDYGYTF
abundance: NA; v_gene: TRBV11-2; d_gene: NA; j_gene: TRBJ1-1; CDR3nt: TGTGCCAGCAGCTTAAATGTGTACGGAATGAACACTGAAGCTTTCTTT; CDR3aa: CASSLNVYGMNTEAFF
abundance: NA; v_gene: TRBV25-1; d_gene: NA; j_gene: TRBJ2-5; CDR3nt: TGTGCCAGCAGTGAAGGTGGAGAGACCCAGTACTTC; CDR3aa: CASSEGGETQYF
abundance: NA; v_gene: TRBV30; d_gene: TRBD1; j_gene: TRBJ1-4; CDR3nt: TGTGCCTGGAGTGCAGGGGGCCTTAATGAAAAACTGTTTTTT; CDR3aa: CAWSAGGLNEKLFF
abundance: NA; v_gene: TRBV28; d_gene: NA; j_gene: TRBJ1-2; CDR3nt: TGTGCCAGCAGTTTCGGGGCCTTGGGCTACACCTTC; CDR3aa: CASSFGALGYTF
abundance: NA; v_gene: TRBV6-5; d_gene: NA; j_gene: TRBJ1-4; CDR3nt: TGTGCCAGCAGTTACTACCCAAAAGGGGATGAAAAACTGTTTTTT; CDR3aa: CASSYYPKGDEKLFF
abundance: NA; v_gene: TRBV11-2; d_gene: NA; j_gene: TRBJ2-3; CDR3nt: TGTGCCAGCAGACGTACCTCGGGAGAGCTTACGCAGTATTTT; CDR3aa: CASRRTSGELTQYF
abundance: NA; v_gene: TRBV10-2; d_gene: NA; j_gene: TRBJ1-5; CDR3nt: TGCGCCAGCATTAGTGCCGGGCCCGGCACCAATCAGCCCCAGCATTTT; CDR3aa: CASISAGPGTNQPQHF
abundance: NA; v_gene: TRBV7-6; d_gene: TRBD2; j_gene: TRBJ2-5; CDR3nt: TGTGCCAGCAGCCCCACGGGACTAGTTGGGGCCCAGTACTTC; CDR3aa: CASSPTGLVGAQYF
abundance: NA; v_gene: TRBV19; d_gene: NA; j_gene: TRBJ2-1; CDR3nt: TGTGCCAGTATGGAGGCTTCTGAGCAGTTCTTC; CDR3aa: CASMEASEQFF
abundance: NA; v_gene: TRBV2; d_gene: NA; j_gene: TRBJ1-1; CDR3nt: TGTGCCAGCAGTGAATCTGACAGAATGGAAGCTTTCTTT; CDR3aa: CASSESDRMEAFF
abundance: few; v_gene: TRBV6-5; d_gene: NA; j_gene: TRBJ1-2; CDR3nt: TGTGCCAGCAGCCTTACAGGGCTGAGCTACACCTTC; CDR3aa: CASSLTGLSYTF
abundance: NA; v_gene: TRBV4-2; d_gene: NA; j_gene: TRBJ2-1; CDR3nt: TGTGCCAGCAGCCAAGCTTCTCAGGGGCGCAATGAGCAGTTCTTC; CDR3aa: CASSQASQGRNEQFF
abundance: NA; v_gene: TRBV5-1; d_gene: NA; j_gene: TRBJ2-7; CDR3nt: TGCGCCAGCAGCTTGGGATCGGGCGCCGTCTCCTACGAGCAGTACTTC; CDR3aa: CASSLGSGAVSYEQYF
abundance: NA; v_gene: TRBV4-1; d_gene: NA; j_gene: TRBJ1-4; CDR3nt: TGCGCCAGCAGCCATAGGGGGGAAAAACTGTTTTTT; CDR3aa: CASSHRGEKLFF
abundance: NA; v_gene: TRBV4-2; d_gene: NA; j_gene: TRBJ2-7; CDR3nt: TGTGCCAGCAGCCAAGGTGGGACACTCTACGAGCAGTACTTC; CDR3aa: CASSQGGTLYEQYF
abundance: NA; v_gene: TRBV5-1; d_gene: TRBD2; j_gene: TRBJ2-1; CDR3nt: TGCGCCAGCAGCTTGGACGGGAGGACCAACAATGAGCAGTTCTTC; CDR3aa: CASSLDGRTNNEQFF
abundance: NA; v_gene: TRBV5-1; d_gene: NA; j_gene: TRBJ2-5; CDR3nt: TGCGCCAGCAGCCCGAGCCAAGAGACCCAGTACTTC; CDR3aa: CASSPSQETQYF
abundance: NA; v_gene: TRBV4-2; d_gene: NA; j_gene: TRBJ1-4; CDR3nt: TGTGCCAGCAGCCAAGGAGTAGGAGCAACTAATGAAAAACTGTTTTTT; CDR3aa: CASSQGVGATNEKLFF
abundance: NA; v_gene: TRBV29-1; d_gene: TRBD2; j_gene: TRBJ2-2; CDR3nt: TGCAGCGTTGCGACTAGCGGTAAAACGAACACCGGGGAGCTGTTTTTT; CDR3aa: CSVATSGKTNTGELFF
abundance: NA; v_gene: TRBV9; d_gene: NA; j_gene: TRBJ2-2; CDR3nt: TGTGCCAGCAGCCCCCCAAGGAGTAGCGGGAACACCGGGGAGCTGTTTTTT; CDR3aa: CASSPPRSSGNTGELFF
abundance: once; v_gene: TRBV11-2; d_gene: TRBD1; j_gene: TRBJ2-3; CDR3nt: TGTGCCAGCAGCTTGACAGGGTATGGCAGTATAGCAGATACGCAGTATTTT; CDR3aa: CASSLTGYGSIADTQYF
abundance: NA; v_gene: TRBV9; d_gene: TRBD1; j_gene: TRBJ1-2; CDR3nt: TGTGCCAGCAGCGTAACTACAGGGGCCTATGGCTACACCTTC; CDR3aa: CASSVTTGAYGYTF
abundance: NA; v_gene: TRBV27; d_gene: TRBD1; j_gene: TRBJ1-2; CDR3nt: TGTGCCAGCAGTGGGCAGACAGGGCCTTATGGCTACACCTTC; CDR3aa: CASSGQTGPYGYTF
abundance: NA; v_gene: TRBV5-1; d_gene: NA; j_gene: TRBJ1-3; CDR3nt: TGCGCCAGCAGCTTGGGTCGACAGTACGGAAACACCATATATTTT; CDR3aa: CASSLGRQYGNTIYF
abundance: NA; v_gene: TRBV25-1; d_gene: NA; j_gene: TRBJ2-3; CDR3nt: TGTGCCAGCAGATTACAGGGCACAGATACGCAGTATTTT; CDR3aa: CASRLQGTDTQYF
abundance: NA; v_gene: TRBV5-1; d_gene: TRBD2; j_gene: TRBJ2-5; CDR3nt: TGCGCCAGCAGCTTGGTAGCGGGTCCGGAAGAGACCCAGTACTTC; CDR3aa: CASSLVAGPEETQYF
abundance: NA; v_gene: TRBV11-2; d_gene: NA; j_gene: TRBJ2-7; CDR3nt: TGTGCCAGCAGCCGACAGGGAGGCTACGAGCAGTACTTC; CDR3aa: CASSRQGGYEQYF
abundance: few; v_gene: TRBV5-1; d_gene: NA; j_gene: TRBJ1-1; CDR3nt: TGCGCCAGCAGCTTGGACGTAGTTGCCATGAACACTGAAGCTTTCTTT; CDR3aa: CASSLDVVAMNTEAFF
abundance: NA; v_gene: TRBV4-1; d_gene: NA; j_gene: TRBJ2-5; CDR3nt: TGCGCCAGCAGCCGAGCAATTAAAGAGACCCAGTACTTC; CDR3aa: CASSRAIKETQYF
abundance: NA; v_gene: TRBV30; d_gene: NA; j_gene: TRBJ2-3; CDR3nt: TGTGCCTGGACCCCAGGGATGGCGTTACGAGGGACGCAGTATTTT; CDR3aa: CAWTPGMALRGTQYF
abundance: NA; v_gene: TRBV9; d_gene: NA; j_gene: TRBJ1-1; CDR3nt: TGTGCCAGCAGCGTCGGTACGATGAACACTGAAGCTTTCTTT; CDR3aa: CASSVGTMNTEAFF
abundance: once; v_gene: TRBV7-9; d_gene: TRBD2; j_gene: TRBJ2-7; CDR3nt: TGTGCCAGCAGCTCGGGACTACAATCCTACGAGCAGTACTTC; CDR3aa: CASSSGLQSYEQYF